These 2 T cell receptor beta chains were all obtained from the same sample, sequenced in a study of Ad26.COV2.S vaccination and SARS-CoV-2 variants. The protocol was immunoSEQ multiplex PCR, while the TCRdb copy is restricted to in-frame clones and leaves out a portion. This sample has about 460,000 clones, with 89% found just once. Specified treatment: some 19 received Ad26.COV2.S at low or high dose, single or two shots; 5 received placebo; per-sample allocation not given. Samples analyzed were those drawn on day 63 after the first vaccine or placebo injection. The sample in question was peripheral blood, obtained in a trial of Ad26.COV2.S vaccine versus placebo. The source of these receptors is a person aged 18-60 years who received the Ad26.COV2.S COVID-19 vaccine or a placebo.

The CDR3 loop reads CASTWKTYNSPLHF. In DNA, the CDR3 is TGTGCCAGCACTTGGAAAACCTATAATTCACCCCTCCACTTT. The V gene is TRBV13, the J gene TRBJ1-6; no clear D. Trimming took off 7 bases at V and 2 bases at J, with 9 bases between the two ends. Germline V gene lookup returns CDR1 PRHDT and CDR2 FYEKMQ (reference sequence). The CDR3 contains 14 residues.

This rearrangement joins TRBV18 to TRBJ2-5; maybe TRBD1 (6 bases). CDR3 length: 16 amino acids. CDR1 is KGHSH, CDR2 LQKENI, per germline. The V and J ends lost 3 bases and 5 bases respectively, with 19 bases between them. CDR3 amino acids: CASSPSRAQGLETQYF. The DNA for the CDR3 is TGTGCCAGCTCACCGTCCCGGGCACAGGGCTTGGAGACCCAGTACTTC.